These 25 T cell receptor beta chains were all obtained from the same sample, sequenced in a study of T cells in Graves' hyperthyroidism and ophthalmopathy (dated by TCRdb to the late 2010s). Library method: multiplex PCR. Sequencing took place on an Illumina HiSeq 2000. Amplification of TCR beta CDR3 regions was carried out from RNA transcripts. The first round of RT-PCR for the TCR CDR3 was performed with the HTBI primer set and the Qiagen OneStep RT-PCR kit. TCRdb ran its own pipeline on the public reads, namely fastp trimming at Q25 and MiXCR clone calling, and kept in-frame beta chains. Records with the same CDR3 protein are collapsed into one entry carrying the most frequent genes and DNA. Within this sample are approximately 360,000 distinct CDR3 sequences, with roughly 25% of them counted one time only. The ten largest clones capture about 73% of the sample. Sample: blood. These receptors were taken from a man between 50 and 59 years old with Graves' hyperthyroidism.

There are a few counts of this clonotype. CDR3 in DNA: TGTGCCAGCAGAACCATATCGGAAGAGACCCAGTACTTC. Its translation is CASRTISEETQYF. The V and J genes are TRBV27 and TRBJ2-5; D uncertain. The CDR3 has 13 residues. Trimming removed 6 bases from V and 3 bases from J, with 11 bases in between. Germline CDR1 and CDR2: MNHEY and SMNVEV (reference sequence).

This clonotype was seen at least ten times. The chain links TRBV11-3 to TRBJ2-7; 9 bases map to TRBD1. Germline CDR1 reads SGHNT; CDR2 reads YENEEA. Trimming at V came to 6 bases and at J to 5 bases, leaving 5 bases not matched to a gene. The CDR3 extends over 13 amino acids. The CDR3 protein is CASRGTGFDEQYF. Written as DNA, the CDR3 is TGTGCCAGCAGGGGGACAGGGTTCGACGAGCAGTACTTC.

In DNA, the CDR3 is TGTGCCAGCAGTTCATCCTTGACAGGGAGGGTCTACGAGCAGTTCTTC. Encoded protein: CASSSSLTGRVYEQFF. The rearrangement joins TRBV6-9 to TRBJ2-7; D is tentatively TRBD1 or TRBD2 (7 bases each). TRBJ2-1 matches the DNA end more closely, so the J call is doubtful. Germline lookup yields CDR1 MNHGY and CDR2 SVAAGI. The CDR3 spans 16 residues.

This clonotype was counted a single time. The CDR3 sequence is CASSTGLGFSGELFF. The CDR3 DNA reads as TGTGCCAGTAGTACAGGGCTTGGTTTTTCCGGGGAGCTGTTTTTT. V is TRBV19 and J is TRBJ2-2, with D perhaps TRBD1 (5 bases). The CDR3 spans 15 residues. Germline CDR1 LNHDA, CDR2 SQIVND (reference sequence). V shed 4 bases and J shed 6 bases, with 15 bases lying between them.

This rearrangement joins TRBV20-1 to TRBJ2-3; 13 positions match TRBD2. Germline CDR1 reads DFQATT; CDR2 reads SNEGSKA (reference sequence). The V and J ends lost 6 bases and 4 bases, in that order; junction bases with no gene match: 13. The CDR3 is made up of 17 amino acids. This chain's CDR3 is CSATPTSGRASADTQYF. CDR3 in DNA: TGCAGTGCCACCCCAACTAGCGGGAGGGCCTCCGCAGATACGCAGTATTTT.

There are many counts of this clonotype. This chain connects TRBV18 to TRBJ2-3; no definite D call. Trimming removed 0 bases from V and 4 bases from J, with 5 bases in between. This CDR3 contains 13 residues. Per germline, CDR1 KGHSH and CDR2 LQKENI. The CDR3 reads CASSPPSADTQYF. CDR3 sequence (DNA): TGTGCCAGCTCACCACCCTCGGCAGATACGCAGTATTTT.

This clonotype was recorded a few times. V is TRBV12-3 or TRBV12-4 and J is TRBJ2-3, with TRBD2 matching 7 bases. This CDR3 contains 14 residues. Trimming took 7 bases from V and 0 from J; bases not matched to a gene: 4. The CDR3 region is CASTSAGSTDTQYF. CDR3 sequence (DNA): TGTGCCAGCACCTCAGCGGGAAGCACAGATACGCAGTATTTT.

The rearrangement uses TRBV19 and TRBJ2-2; D gene uncertain. This CDR3 region has 16 residues. V lost 7 bases, J lost 0 bases, and 15 bases lay in between. Germline loops: CDR1 LNHDA, CDR2 SQIVND (reference sequence). The CDR3 region has the DNA TGTGCCAGTATAACTTACCACCAGTCGAACACCGGGGAGCTGTTTTTT. It specifies CASITYHQSNTGELFF.

On this clonotype itself: One junction end disagrees with the germline gene, perhaps due to a read error. V gene TRBV18 combines with J gene TRBJ2-1; the match to TRBD1 covers 9 bases. This CDR3 has 15 residues. Germline loops: CDR1 KGHSH, CDR2 LQKENI. The CDR3 nucleotides are TGTGCCAGCCCACCGTGGGACAGGGTTGGAGATGAGCAGTTCTTC. Translating it yields CASPPWDRVGDEQFF.

There are many counts of this clonotype. This chain uses TRBV27 with TRBJ1-1; no clear D. Trimming pared 8 bases from V and 1 base from J, leaving 14 bases between. Germline CDR1 and CDR2: MNHEY and SMNVEV (reference sequence). CDR3 length equals 14 residues. The CDR3 is CASVKGGRNTEAFF. The CDR3 DNA reads TGTGCCAGCGTAAAGGGAGGAAGGAACACTGAAGCTTTCTTT.

The chain links TRBV5-1 to TRBJ1-1; a weak D match, TRBD1 (5 bases). The germline V and J ends were trimmed by 4 bases and 6 bases, with 19 bases remaining between them. The CDR3 sequence is 15 residues long. Germline values: CDR1 SGHRS, CDR2 YFSETQ. CDR3 residues: CASSLEGRGDSEAFF. CDR3 nucleotide sequence: TGCGCCAGCAGCCTGGAGGGTCGGGGGGACTCTGAAGCTTTCTTT.

This clonotype was observed at least ten times. The rearrangement links TRBV10-2 to TRBJ1-1; tentative D call: TRBD1 (6 bases). The length of the CDR3 is 15 residues. Germline CDR1 is WSHSY and CDR2 is SAAADI. Trimming cost V 0 bases and J 4 bases, with 12 bases left between them. CDR3 residues: CASSESGGWGTEAFF. CDR3 bases: TGCGCCAGCAGTGAGTCGGGGGGCTGGGGCACTGAAGCTTTCTTT.

This clonotype came up a few times. V and J are TRBV5-1 and TRBJ2-1; 12 nucleotides match TRBD2. Germline V gene sequence: CDR1 SGHRS, CDR2 YFSETQ. CDR3 length: 17 amino acids. V lost 3 bases to trimming and J lost 0 bases; unmatched junction nucleotides: 4. This CDR3 is CASSSGLAGRSYNEQFF. CDR3 DNA: TGCGCCAGCAGCTCAGGACTAGCGGGACGCTCCTACAATGAGCAGTTCTTC.

The rearrangement joins TRBV3-1 to TRBJ1-5; 7 nucleotides agree with TRBD1. This CDR3 has 15 residues. V shed 4 bases, J shed 0 bases, and the junction held 3 bases outside the gene matches. CDR1 LGHDT and CDR2 YNNKEL come from the germline V gene (reference sequence). DNA of the CDR3: TGTGCCAGCAGCCTCACAGGGGATAGCAATCAGCCCCAGCATTTT. It encodes CASSLTGDSNQPQHF. Using reference TRBV3-1 and TRBJ1-5 for the parts outside the CDR3, the full variable domain is DTAVSQTPKYLVTQMGNDKSIKCEQNLGHDTMYWYKQDSKKFLKIMFSYNNKELIINETVPNRFSPKSPDKAHLNLHINSLELGDSAVYFCASSLTGDSNQPQHFGDGTRLSIL.

This clonotype has just a few counts. The gene calls are TRBV9 and TRBJ2-1; TRBD2 is a possible D gene (6 bases). Trimming pared 2 bases from V and 10 bases from J, leaving 7 bases between. Germline CDR1 reads SGDLS; CDR2 reads YYNGEE. The CDR3 sequence is 11 residues long. CDR3 in DNA: TGTGCCAGCAGCGTTAGCGGAGAGCAGTTCTTC. It specifies CASSVSGEQFF.

The chain recombines TRBV29-1 with TRBJ1-2; the D is unclear. CDR3 size: 12 residues. Germline V gene sequence: CDR1 SQVTM, CDR2 ANQGSEA. Trimming removed 5 bases from V and 6 bases from J, with 13 bases in between. This CDR3 reads CSVQEGGDGYTF. In DNA form, the CDR3 reads TGCAGCGTTCAGGAGGGTGGCGATGGCTACACCTTC.

With regard to this clonotype: An end of the junction differs from the germline gene, which may be a read error. J is TRBJ1-1 and V is TRBV6-1, with a weak D call TRBD1 (5 bases). The CDR3 has 13 residues. Germline V gene lookup returns CDR1 MNHNS and CDR2 SASEGT. The CDR3 DNA sequence: TGTGCCAGCAAGGGTGGGGGAAACAGTGAAGCTTTCTTT. Translated: CASKGGGNSEAFF.

The J gene is TRBJ2-6, the V gene TRBV5-1, with D unclear. V was pared by 4 bases and J by 0 bases, with 14 bases between. The CDR3 contains 17 residues. Looked up from germline, CDR1 is SGHRS and CDR2 is YFSETQ. Written as DNA, the CDR3 is TGCGCCAGCAGCAGAGACGGGCCGGCCTCTGGGGCCAACGTCCTGACTTTC. Protein sequence: CASSRDGPASGANVLTF.

This clonotype was detected ten times or more. This chain uses TRBV30 with TRBJ1-4; no clear D. Germline assignment: CDR1 GTSNPN and CDR2 SVGIG (reference sequence). The CDR3 is 14 residues long. Trimming took 8 bases from V and 5 from J, leaving 18 bases between them. The CDR3 is CASSSGSSNEKLFF. The DNA of the CDR3 is TGTGCCAGTTCCTCAGGCTCCTCCAATGAAAAACTGTTTTTT. Full variable domain (remainder filled in from reference TRBV30 and TRBJ1-4): SQTIHQWPATLVQPVGSPLSLECTVEGTSNPNLYWYRQAAGRGLQLLFYSVGIGQISSEVPQNLSASRPQDRQFILSSKKLLLSDSGFYLCASSSGSSNEKLFFGSGTQLSVL.

This clonotype showed up many times. The chain employs TRBV30 and TRBJ2-2; 10 bases fit TRBD2. Germline trimming cut 6 bases from V and 7 bases from J; bases unmatched to any gene: 11. The CDR3 is 15 residues long. CDR1 and CDR2 (germline): GTSNPN, SVGIG (reference sequence). CDR3 DNA sequence: TGTGCCTGCTCCCGCGTGGGACTAGCGTTCGGGGAGCTGTTTTTT. Translated, it gives CACSRVGLAFGELFF.

This clonotype was detected only a few times. The V and J genes are TRBV27 and TRBJ1-1, with TRBD1 identical over 10 bases. The germline V gene has CDR1 MNHEY and CDR2 SMNVEV (reference sequence). The ends lost 7 bases at V and 3 bases at J; junction bases unmatched: 2. CDR3 length: 13 residues. The CDR3 sequence: CASTGQGDTEAFF. The CDR3 DNA sequence: TGTGCCAGCACCGGACAGGGGGACACTGAAGCTTTCTTT.

The sample holds many counts of this clonotype. V gene TRBV3-1 combines with J gene TRBJ1-1; D possibly corresponds to TRBD1 (6 bases). V dropped 0 bases and J dropped 3 bases, with 17 bases sitting between them. The germline CDR1 and CDR2 sequences are LGHDT and YNNKEL (reference sequence). This CDR3 comprises 17 residues. CDR3 sequence reads: CASSQEVSRGLYTEAFF. DNA for the CDR3: TGTGCCAGCAGCCAAGAGGTGTCCAGGGGATTATACACTGAAGCTTTCTTT.

This clonotype was seen once. This chain uses TRBV30 with TRBJ1-2; 7 nucleotides line up with TRBD1. In germline, CDR1 is GTSNPN, CDR2 SVGIG (reference sequence). V was pared by 1 base and J by 5 bases, with 7 bases of the junction left unmatched. The CDR3 runs to 14 residues. The DNA for the CDR3 is TGTGCCTGGAGTGAGACCGGGACAGCTTATGGCTACACCTTC. The encoded protein is CAWSETGTAYGYTF. The entire variable domain, with the rest obtained from reference TRBV30 and TRBJ1-2, is as follows: SQTIHQWPATLVQPVGSPLSLECTVEGTSNPNLYWYRQAAGRGLQLLFYSVGIGQISSEVPQNLSASRPQDRQFILSSKKLLLSDSGFYLCAWSETGTAYGYTFGSGTRLTVV.

A few counts support this clonotype. The chain couples TRBV6-2 or TRBV6-3 to TRBJ1-1; D might be TRBD1 (6 bases). The CDR3 is 13 amino acids. In germline, CDR1 is MNHEY, CDR2 SVGEGT. V was cut by 5 bases and J by 4 bases, with 11 bases left in between. The CDR3 loop reads CASSAQGGTEAFF. The CDR3, as DNA: TGTGCCAGCAGTGCACAGGGAGGCACTGAAGCTTTCTTT.

This clonotype was recorded a few times. The chain combines TRBV30 with TRBJ1-3, with D perhaps TRBD1 (6 bases). Germline lookup yields CDR1 GTSNPN and CDR2 SVGIG (reference sequence). This CDR3 is built from 14 residues. V lost 5 bases and J lost 2, with 13 bases in between. Here the CDR3 reads CAWDFRGTGNTIYF. As DNA, the CDR3 is TGTGCCTGGGACTTTAGGGGGACTGGAAACACCATATATTTT.